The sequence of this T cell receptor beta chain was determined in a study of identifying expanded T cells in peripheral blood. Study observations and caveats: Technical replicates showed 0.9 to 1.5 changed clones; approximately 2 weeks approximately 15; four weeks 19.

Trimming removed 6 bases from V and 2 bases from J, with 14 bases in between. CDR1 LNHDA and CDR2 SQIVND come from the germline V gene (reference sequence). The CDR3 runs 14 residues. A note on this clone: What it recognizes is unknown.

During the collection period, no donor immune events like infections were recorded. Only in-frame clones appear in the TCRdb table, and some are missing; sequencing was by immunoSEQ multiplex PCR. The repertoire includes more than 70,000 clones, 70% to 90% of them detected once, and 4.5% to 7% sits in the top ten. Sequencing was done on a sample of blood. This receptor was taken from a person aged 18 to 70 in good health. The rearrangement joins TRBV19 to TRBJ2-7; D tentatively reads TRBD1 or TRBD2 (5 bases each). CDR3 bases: TGTGCCAGTAGCATGGGGACCTTTACCTACGAGCAGTACTTC. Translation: CASSMGTFTYEQYF.